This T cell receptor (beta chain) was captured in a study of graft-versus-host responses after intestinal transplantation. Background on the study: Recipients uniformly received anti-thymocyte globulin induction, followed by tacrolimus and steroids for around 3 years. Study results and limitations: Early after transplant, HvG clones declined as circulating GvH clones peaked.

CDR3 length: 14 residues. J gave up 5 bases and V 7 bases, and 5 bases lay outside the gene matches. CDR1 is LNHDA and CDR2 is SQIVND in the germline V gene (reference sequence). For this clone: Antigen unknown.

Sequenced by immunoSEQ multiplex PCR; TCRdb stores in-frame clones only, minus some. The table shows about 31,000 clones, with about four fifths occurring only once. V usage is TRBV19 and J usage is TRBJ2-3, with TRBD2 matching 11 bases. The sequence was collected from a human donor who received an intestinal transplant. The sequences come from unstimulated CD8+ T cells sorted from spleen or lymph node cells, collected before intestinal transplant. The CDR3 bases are TGTGCCAGTAACACAGGGACTAGCGGAGATACGCAGTATTTT. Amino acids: CASNTGTSGDTQYF.